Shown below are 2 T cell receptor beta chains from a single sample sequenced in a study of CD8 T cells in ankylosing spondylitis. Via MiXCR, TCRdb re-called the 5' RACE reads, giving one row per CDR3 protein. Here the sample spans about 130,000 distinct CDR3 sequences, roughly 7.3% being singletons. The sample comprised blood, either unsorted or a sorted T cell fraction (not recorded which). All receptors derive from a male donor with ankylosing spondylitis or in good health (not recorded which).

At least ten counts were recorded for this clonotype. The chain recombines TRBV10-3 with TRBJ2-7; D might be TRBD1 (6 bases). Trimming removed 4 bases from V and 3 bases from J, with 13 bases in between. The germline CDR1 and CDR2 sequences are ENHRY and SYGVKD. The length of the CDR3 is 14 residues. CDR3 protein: CAISGTRGSYEQYF. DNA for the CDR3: TGTGCCATCAGTGGCACCAGGGGAAGCTACGAGCAGTACTTC.

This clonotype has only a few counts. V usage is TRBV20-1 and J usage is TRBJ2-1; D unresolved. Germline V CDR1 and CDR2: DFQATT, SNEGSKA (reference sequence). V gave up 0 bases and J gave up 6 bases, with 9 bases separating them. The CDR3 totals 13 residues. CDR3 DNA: TGCAGTGCTAGAGACGGTCAGAGCAATGAGCAGTTCTTC. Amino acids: CSARDGQSNEQFF.